This TCR beta chain was sequenced during a study of cytomegalovirus exposure and HLA in healthy donors. Study-level points and caveats: Per a prior analysis, the majority of TCR beta V segments were productive roughly 87% or roughly 30% of the time.

All the people who gave samples were healthy bone marrow donors. Germline loops: CDR1 MDHEN, CDR2 SYDVKM. The V and J ends lost 5 bases and 2 bases respectively, with 15 bases between them. The CDR3 contains 15 residues. 13 Jbeta primers and 60 Vbeta primers were used for the PCR. Sequencing was performed with immunoSEQ multiplex PCR; in TCRdb, only in-frame clones are kept and a portion is missing. The sample shows under 250,000 clones, approximately 85% of them seen only once. Concerning this clone: Its antigen is not identified.

The specimen was PBMCs. The receptor was isolated from a woman aged 45 to 65 in good health and CMV-seronegative. This rearrangement joins TRBV28 to TRBJ1-2; tentatively, D is TRBD1 (6 bases). The CDR3 loop is CASSTTGLINYGYTF. CDR3 sequence (DNA): TGTGCCAGCAGTACGACAGGACTGATAAACTATGGCTACACCTTC.